Described below is a single T cell receptor beta chain sequence and its context. These data belong to a study of blood T cell repertoires in COVID-19. As for the study in general: In each case, the material was cDNA or gDNA derived from T cells, B-cell-depleted T cells, or PBMCs.

Some clones are missing from TCRdb's copy, which holds only in-frame ones; the method was immunoSEQ multiplex PCR. The sample carries about 74,000 clones, approximately 83% recorded once. There are 14 residues in the CDR3. Germline CDR1 LGHNA, CDR2 YNFKEQ. V lost 3 bases, J lost 7 bases, and 13 bases lay in between. The sequenced sample consisted of peripheral blood. The clonotype comes from an older man with acute or convalescent COVID-19. The gene calls are TRBV4-2 and TRBJ1-5; possibly TRBD1 for D (5 bases). Here the CDR3 reads CASSHSGRGQPQHF. The CDR3 coding sequence is TGTGCCAGCAGCCATTCTGGTAGGGGACAGCCCCAGCATTTT.